The 17 T cell receptor beta chains below all came from one sample that was sequenced in a study of CD8 T cells in ankylosing spondylitis. TCRdb used MiXCR to reprocess the 5' RACE reads, holding one entry per CDR3 protein. Here the sample spans just over 300,000 distinct CDR3 sequences, around 20% being singletons. Sequencing was done on a sample of blood, either unsorted or a sorted T cell fraction (not recorded which). These receptors all stem from a female donor with ankylosing spondylitis or in good health (not recorded which).

This clonotype was seen a handful of times. This chain links TRBV29-1 with TRBJ1-2; 7 bases are shared with TRBD1. The junction had 13 bases not matched to a gene; V was cut back by 6 bases and J by 0 bases. CDR3 size: 16 residues. Germline assignment: CDR1 SQVTM and CDR2 ANQGSEA. The DNA of the CDR3 is TGCAGCGTCGGCCAGGTACAGGGGACCTCTAACTATGGCTACACCTTC. Its protein product is CSVGQVQGTSNYGYTF.

The CDR3 region is CASSSTSGNTDTQYF. The CDR3 region has the DNA TGTGCCAGCAGCTCGACTAGCGGAAACACAGATACGCAGTATTTT. The J gene is TRBJ2-3, the V gene TRBV7-9, with 9 bases that match TRBD2. The germline V gene encodes CDR1 SEHNR and CDR2 FQNEAQ (reference sequence). Trimming took 4 bases from V and 2 from J; bases not matched to a gene: 4. The CDR3 extends over 15 amino acids.

This clonotype has a count of ten or more. The genes are TRBV7-8 and TRBJ2-1, with 13 bases that match TRBD2. The germline gives CDR1 SGHVS, CDR2 FQNEAQ. The CDR3 runs to 17 residues. The V gene end was trimmed by 5 bases and the J gene end by 10 bases; junction bases not matched to a gene: 14. CDR3 DNA sequence: TGTGCCAGCAGCCCGTTCTCCGGGACTAGCGGGGCGGAGGAGCAGTTCTTC. Its translation: CASSPFSGTSGAEEQFF.

The genes are TRBV10-2 and TRBJ2-2, with TRBD1 identical over 7 bases. V gave up 5 bases and J gave up 1 base; unmatched junction bases: 10. The CDR3 loop spans 17 amino acids. Germline-derived CDR1 and CDR2 are WSHSY and SAAADI. CDR3 nucleotide sequence: TGCGCCAGCAGTATTTCTATTTGGACAGGGAACACCGGGGAGCTGTTTTTT. This encodes CASSISIWTGNTGELFF.

This clonotype was detected only a few times. The chain recombines TRBV4-2 with TRBJ2-1; 9 positions agree with TRBD2. The V gene's germline CDR1 is LGHNA and CDR2 YNFKEQ. The trim removed 3 bases at V and 8 bases at J, leaving 5 bases unmatched. The CDR3 has 14 amino acids. The CDR3 is CASSQLSGRDEQFF. The CDR3 nucleotides are TGTGCCAGCAGCCAGCTTAGCGGGAGAGATGAGCAGTTCTTC.

This clonotype was detected many times. J is TRBJ1-2 and V is TRBV7-2, with TRBD1 matching 9 bases. The junction had 8 bases not matched to a gene; V was cut back by 3 bases and J by 6 bases. CDR3 length: 15 residues. Per the germline V gene, CDR1 is SGHTA and CDR2 is FQGNSA. CDR3: CASSFHRDRVHGYTF. CDR3 in DNA: TGTGCCAGCAGCTTCCACCGGGACAGGGTTCATGGCTACACCTTC.

The chain carries TRBV6-5 and TRBJ2-7; D may be TRBD1 (5 bases). In germline, CDR1 is MNHEY, CDR2 SVGAGI. The CDR3 has 16 amino acids. Between the trimmed V and J ends, which lost 2 bases and 5 bases, there was a span of 19 bases. The CDR3 region has the DNA TGTGCCAGCAGTTACCAAACCCCGGACACAGCCCACGAGCAGTACTTC. Amino acids: CASSYQTPDTAHEQYF.

This clonotype has at least ten counts. Here the CDR3 DNA reads TGTGCCAGCACCTGGACTGAGAACACTGAAGCTTTCTTT. Its translation is CASTWTENTEAFF. The chain uses TRBV12-3 or TRBV12-4 and TRBJ1-1; the D is unclear. Trimming removed 7 bases from V and 1 base from J, with 10 bases in between. The CDR3 length is 13 residues.

The chain is built from TRBV7-2 and TRBJ2-3; TRBD2 is a possible D gene (5 bases). CDR1 is SGHTA and CDR2 is FQGNSA in the germline V gene. This CDR3 has 16 amino acids. V was pared by 5 bases and J by 1 base, with 16 bases between. CDR3 amino acids: CASSPRPLRGTDTQYF. The CDR3 nucleotides read TGTGCCAGCAGCCCGCGGCCGTTGAGGGGCACAGATACGCAGTATTTT.

The rearrangement uses TRBV24-1 and TRBJ2-5; D might be TRBD1 (5 bases). This CDR3 is built from 16 residues. The V gene's germline CDR1 is KGHDR and CDR2 SFDVKD. Trimming pared 4 bases from V and 5 bases from J, leaving 19 bases between. CDR3 protein: CATSDFGLGRAETQYF. The CDR3 DNA reads as TGTGCCACCAGTGACTTTGGCCTCGGCAGGGCGGAGACCCAGTACTTC.

This clonotype was observed a handful of times. J is TRBJ2-2 and V is TRBV3-1, with D perhaps matching TRBD2 (5 bases). CDR1 and CDR2 from the germline V gene are LGHDT and YNNKEL (reference sequence). This CDR3 is 17 amino acids long. Deletions cut 0 bases from V and 2 bases from J, with 13 bases between. The CDR3 spells CASSQDVGAANTGELFF. The CDR3 nucleotides read TGTGCCAGCAGCCAAGATGTGGGAGCGGCCAACACCGGGGAGCTGTTTTTT.

This clonotype was counted between two and nine times. This sequence joins TRBV7-2 and TRBJ2-7, with D perhaps matching TRBD2 (5 bases). The CDR3 is 16 residues long. V was clipped by 5 bases and J by 6 bases, with 23 bases between them. Germline CDR1 reads SGHTA; CDR2 reads FQGNSA. The CDR3 sequence is CASSRNGPGILLEQYF. Written as DNA, the CDR3 is TGTGCCAGCAGCCGCAATGGGCCGGGAATCCTCCTCGAGCAGTACTTC.

V gene TRBV6-1 combines with J gene TRBJ2-4; 8 positions agree with TRBD1. Germline CDR1 and CDR2: MNHNS and SASEGT. V dropped 6 bases and J dropped 5; count of bases not matched to a gene: 12. There are 16 residues in the CDR3. For the CDR3, the DNA is TGTGCCAGCAGAAGCAGGGGGCGCGGGATGGAAAACATTCAGTACTTC. It is translated as CASRSRGRGMENIQYF.

This clonotype was observed at least ten times. The genes are TRBV6-1 and TRBJ1-5; D is ambiguous. The CDR3 is made up of 13 amino acids. Trimming removed 6 bases from V and 4 bases from J, with 10 bases in between. Germline assignment: CDR1 MNHNS and CDR2 SASEGT. CDR3: CASRPTRNQPQHF. The CDR3 nucleotides read TGTGCCAGCAGACCCACTCGTAATCAGCCCCAGCATTTT.

The genes are TRBV6-5 and TRBJ1-2; D ambiguous. The length of the CDR3 is 13 residues. Germline CDR1 reads MNHEY; CDR2 reads SVGAGI. V lost 2 bases to trimming and J lost 8 bases, with 12 bases between them. CDR3 sequence: CASSYRRGPGYTF. CDR3 coding DNA: TGTGCCAGCAGTTACCGGAGAGGGCCCGGCTACACCTTC.

This clonotype was observed a few times. The V gene is TRBV6-1, the J gene TRBJ2-3, with D tentatively TRBD1 (5 bases). The CDR3 contains 14 residues. The V gene lost 6 bases and the J gene lost 6 bases, with 16 bases spanning the gap. CDR1 and CDR2 (germline): MNHNS, SASEGT. This chain's CDR3 is CASSDQAGLDTQYF. The DNA of the CDR3 is TGTGCCAGCAGCGATCAAGCAGGGTTGGATACGCAGTATTTT.

This clonotype occurred a few times. The V and J genes are TRBV5-1 and TRBJ2-7; tentative D call: TRBD1 (5 bases). The germline gives CDR1 SGHRS, CDR2 YFSETQ. Trimming left V 3 bases short and J 5 bases short, with 18 bases between. This CDR3 region has 15 residues. The CDR3 reads CASSSLRQSRDEQYF. The DNA of the CDR3 is TGCGCCAGCAGCTCCCTCCGACAGTCTAGGGACGAGCAGTACTTC.